This TCR beta chain was observed in a study of shared clonotypes between healthy human individuals. The CDR3 has 13 residues. CDR1 is LGHNA, CDR2 YNFKEQ, per germline. Between the trimmed V and J ends, which lost 8 bases and 2 bases, there was a span of 11 bases. Unsorted PBMC contributed approximately 300 ng DNA, some 29,000 T cell genomes, to each replicate PCR. The authors sequenced unsorted PBMC DNA on ten immunoSEQ deep assay plates. The data were produced by immunoSEQ multiplex PCR, yet TCRdb's version contains in-frame clones alone and is incomplete. Among about 490,000 clones listed, 76% were seen once. Donors, without exception, were Caucasian adults residing in Nashville, Tennessee. It was around 100 million PBMCs that unsorted samples used for genomic DNA. Points on this clone: This clone may be a read error of a much larger clone one base away. This sample includes further DNA sequences coding for the same CDR3.

The rearrangement uses TRBV4-2 and TRBJ2-3; no reliable D call. The TCR was taken from a woman aged 40 to 50 in good health. Some clones in this sample may be carry-over from other donors' samples. Specimen: PBMCs. The CDR3 here is CASGLRSTDTQYF. CDR3 nucleotides: TGTGCCAGCGGCCTAAGATCCACAGATACGCAGTATTTT.